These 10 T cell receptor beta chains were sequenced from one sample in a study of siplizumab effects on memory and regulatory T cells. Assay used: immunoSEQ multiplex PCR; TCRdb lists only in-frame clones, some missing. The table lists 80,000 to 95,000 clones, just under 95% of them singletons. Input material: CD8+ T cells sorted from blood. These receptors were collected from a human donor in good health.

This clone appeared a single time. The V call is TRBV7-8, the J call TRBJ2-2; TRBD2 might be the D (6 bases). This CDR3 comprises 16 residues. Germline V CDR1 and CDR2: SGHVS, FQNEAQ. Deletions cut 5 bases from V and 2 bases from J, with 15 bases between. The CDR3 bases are TGTGCCAGCAGCCACCCCCGCGGGATTAACACCGGGGAGCTGTTTTTT. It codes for CASSHPRGINTGELFF. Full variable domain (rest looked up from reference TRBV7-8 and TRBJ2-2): GAGVSQSPRYKVAKRGQDVALRCDPISGHVSLFWYQQALGQGPEFLTYFQNEAQLDKSGLPSDRFFAERPEGSVSTLKIQRTQQEDSAVYLCASSHPRGINTGELFFGEGSRLTVL.

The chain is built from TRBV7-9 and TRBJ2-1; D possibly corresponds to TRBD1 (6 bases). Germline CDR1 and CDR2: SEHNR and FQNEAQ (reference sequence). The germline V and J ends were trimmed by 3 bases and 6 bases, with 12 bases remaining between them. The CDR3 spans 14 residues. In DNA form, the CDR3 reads TGTGCCAGCAGCTTTCAAACAGGGACCAATGAGCAGTTCTTC. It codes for CASSFQTGTNEQFF. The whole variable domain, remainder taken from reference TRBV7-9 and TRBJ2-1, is DTGVSQNPRHKITKRGQNVTFRCDPISEHNRLYWYRQTLGQGPEFLTYFQNEAQLEKSRLLSDRFSAERPKGSFSTLEIQRTEQGDSAMYLCASSFQTGTNEQFFGPGTRLTVL.

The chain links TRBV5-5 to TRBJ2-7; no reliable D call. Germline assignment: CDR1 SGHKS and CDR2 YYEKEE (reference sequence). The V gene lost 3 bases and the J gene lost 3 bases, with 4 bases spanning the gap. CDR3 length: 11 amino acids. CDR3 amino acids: CASSWDYEQYF. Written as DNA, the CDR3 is TGTGCCAGCAGCTGGGACTACGAGCAGTACTTC.

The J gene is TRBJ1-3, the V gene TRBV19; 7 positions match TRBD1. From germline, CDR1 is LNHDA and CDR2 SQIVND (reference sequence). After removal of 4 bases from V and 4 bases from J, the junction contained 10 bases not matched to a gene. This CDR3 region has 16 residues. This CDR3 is CASSTDQGGLGNTIYF. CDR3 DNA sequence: TGTGCCAGTAGTACCGACCAAGGGGGCCTCGGAAACACCATATATTTT.

Here the CDR3 reads CASSLSWYNEQFF. The CDR3, as DNA: TGTGCCAGCAGCTTAAGCTGGTACAATGAGCAGTTCTTC. V gene TRBV11-2 combines with J gene TRBJ2-1; D remains unclear. Germline V CDR1 and CDR2: SGHAT, FQNNGV. V was clipped by 2 bases and J by 4 bases, with 6 bases between them. The CDR3 covers 13 residues.

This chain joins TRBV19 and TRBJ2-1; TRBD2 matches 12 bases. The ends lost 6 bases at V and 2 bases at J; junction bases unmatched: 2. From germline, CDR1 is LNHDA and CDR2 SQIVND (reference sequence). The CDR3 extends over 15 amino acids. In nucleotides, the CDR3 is TGTGCCAGTAGGCTAGCGGGAGGGCCCTACAATGAGCAGTTCTTC. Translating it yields CASRLAGGPYNEQFF.

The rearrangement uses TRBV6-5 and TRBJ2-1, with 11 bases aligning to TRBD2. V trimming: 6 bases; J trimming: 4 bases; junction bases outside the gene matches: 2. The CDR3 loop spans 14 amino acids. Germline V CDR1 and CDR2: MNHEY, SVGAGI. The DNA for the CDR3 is TGTGCCAGCAGCCGGACTAGCGGGTACAATGAGCAGTTCTTC. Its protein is CASSRTSGYNEQFF.

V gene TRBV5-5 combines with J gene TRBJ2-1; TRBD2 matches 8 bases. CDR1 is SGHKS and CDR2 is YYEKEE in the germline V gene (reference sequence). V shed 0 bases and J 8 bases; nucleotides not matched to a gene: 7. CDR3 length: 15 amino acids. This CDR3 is CASSLGSGSGYEQFF. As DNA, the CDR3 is TGTGCCAGCAGCTTGGGAAGCGGGAGTGGTTATGAGCAGTTCTTC.

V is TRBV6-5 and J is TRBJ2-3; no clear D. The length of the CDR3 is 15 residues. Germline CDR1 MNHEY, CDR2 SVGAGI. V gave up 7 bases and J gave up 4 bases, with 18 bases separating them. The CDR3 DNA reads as TGTGCCAGCACCCCTGGGCGAGCCAATGCAGATACGCAGTATTTT. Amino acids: CASTPGRANADTQYF.

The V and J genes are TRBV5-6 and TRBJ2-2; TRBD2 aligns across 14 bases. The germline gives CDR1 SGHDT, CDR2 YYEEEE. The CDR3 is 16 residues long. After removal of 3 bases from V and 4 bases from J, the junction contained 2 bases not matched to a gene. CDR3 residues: CASSWGTSGSTGELFF. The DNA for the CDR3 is TGTGCCAGCAGCTGGGGGACTAGCGGGAGCACCGGGGAGCTGTTTTTT. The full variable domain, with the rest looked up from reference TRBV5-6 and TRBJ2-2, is DAGVTQSPTHLIKTRGQQVTLRCSPKSGHDTVSWYQQALGQGPQFIFQYYEEEERQRGNFPDRFSGHQFPNYSSELNVNALLLGDSALYLCASSWGTSGSTGELFFGEGSRLTVL.